This TCR beta chain was sequenced for a study of OX40 agonist ivuxolimab in advanced cancers. Study summary: The drug used for patients, ivuxolimab, was an agonistic anti-OX40 (CD134) antibody. Findings and caveats of the study: The study found among the lowest clonal expansion in partial responders at 0.1-3.0 mg/kg. On average, CD8+ T cells showed a greater number of expanded clones than CD4+.

The sampling schedule covered blood at baseline, cycle 4 day 1, and cycle 7 day 1. The protocol was immunoSEQ multiplex PCR, while the TCRdb copy is restricted to in-frame clones and leaves out a portion. The sample contains about 50,000 clones, around 84% of which appear only once. Worth noting for this clone: Its antigen is currently unknown.

The length of the CDR3 is 18 residues. J was trimmed by 1 base and V by 3 bases; bases with no gene match: 12. In germline, CDR1 is LNHDA, CDR2 SQIVND (reference sequence). The TCR was taken from an adult with an advanced solid tumor such as melanoma, head and neck, liver or kidney cancer. J is TRBJ1-5 and V is TRBV19, with 7 bases lining up with TRBD1. The material was CD4+ or CD8+ T cells sorted from blood, obtained in a trial of the OX40 agonist ivuxolimab. The CDR3 protein is CASSIVETGRGSNQPQHF. The CDR3, as DNA: TGTGCCAGTAGTATCGTCGAGACAGGGAGGGGAAGCAATCAGCCCCAGCATTTT.